One T cell receptor (beta chain) is described in this entry. This clone has only a few counts. Its antigen is not yet known. In this entry, gene names and germline sequences are mouse ones. The missing CDR3 end, 4 residues past where the read stops, is filled in from the germline J gene. Other DNA sequences from this sample encode an identical CDR3 as well. The sample is drawn from a study of CD8+ T cells in alopecia areata (dated by TCRdb to between 2017 and 2018). In the study overall: Skin from C3H/HeJ donors with spontaneous alopecia (roughly 6-13 months old) was grafted onto female C3H/HeJ recipients aged about 6-10 weeks. High-throughput TCRbeta sequencing was used to examine T cell clonal expansion in alopecia areata in both the C3H/HeJ mouse model and human patients. In humans, TCRbeta sequencing was performed on scalp tissue and on sorted CD4+ and CD8+ peripheral blood T cells from healthy controls and from patients with patchy or totalis/universalis alopecia areata. Clonality in the scalp was compared among normal scalp (n=4), patchy alopecia areata scalp (n=8), and alopecia totalis/universalis scalp (n=8). RNA was obtained with the PAXgene miRNA kit for fixed scalp, the miRNeasy kit for PBMCs, and the RNeasy kit for mouse skin. TCRbeta CDR3 regions were amplified by immunoSEQ multiplex PCR using 35 Vbeta forward and 13 Jbeta reverse primers.

The CDR3 runs 13 residues from the cysteine to the phenylalanine. Shown are 27 bases from within the CDR3, in frame from base 1. The germline V gene specifies NSHNY as CDR1 and SYGAGN as CDR2. V loses 5 bases at its end and J loses 1 base; junction bases beyond the gene matches: 1. Study-level results and caveats: Unlike mouse skin, which is dominated by gammadelta T cells, normal human skin has resident alphabeta T cells that are also sequenced, and this complicates analysis of the scalp TCR repertoire. Shared TCR sequences between patients were less evident than in mice, which may be partly attributable to HLA diversity in the patient population. Lesional scalp, especially in alopecia totalis/universalis, showed higher clonality and more expanded CD8+ clones than normal scalp, suggesting antigenic drive.

Receptor libraries were prepared by the immunoSEQ multiplex PCR assay. To provide template for TCR sequencing, every sample had RNA extracted and reverse transcribed into cDNA. First-strand cDNA was synthesized using SuperScript III with a 2:1 mix of oligo-dT and random hexamers. A synthetic immune receptor repertoire was used to measure amplification bias, and any remaining bias was corrected computationally. Sequencing of the libraries was done on Illumina HiSeq using 60 bp reads that spanned the CDR3 and were read from J toward V. The study's own analysis went as follows. Raw reads were preprocessed to remove errors, and CDR3 was defined according to IMGT conventions as the region from the conserved cysteine to phenylalanine. To get clonality, Shannon entropy was normalized by log2 of the number of productive unique TCRs and the result was subtracted from 1. Scalp TCRbeta sequences were cross-referenced with sorted blood CD4 and CD8 repertoires so that the CD4 or CD8 identity of scalp clones could be inferred. TCRdb holds this immuneACCESS table with in-frame rearrangements only. Some clones are missing; in checked studies, unresolved V genes explain under half, and the rest has no known cause. The V and J calls and the clone size are those of that table, but D and trimming were determined from the DNA. The table for this sample lists 250,000 or so clones, none of them counted only once. Jointly, the top ten make up less than 1.5% of the sample.

Pooled mouse cutaneous lymph node cells were stained for CD4, CD8alpha, NKG2D, NKG2ACE and other markers, then sorted on a BD Influx. Recombination linked TRBV13-1 to TRBJ2-3, and TRBD2 aligns with 7 junction nucleotides. The sequenced sample was CD4+ T cells sorted from a lymph node. The sequence came from a C3H/HeJ mouse with alopecia areata. This mouse strain bears the MHC haplotype H2-k. CDR3 bases read: TGTGCCAGCAGCGGGGGGGGTGCAGAA. Its protein product is CASSGGGAE. The whole CDR3 protein is CASSGGGAETLYF.